This T cell receptor (beta chain) was sequenced in a study of blood T cell repertoires in COVID-19. At the level of the study: The samples span acute and convalescent COVID-19 from the United States, Italy and Spain.

Data came from immunoSEQ multiplex PCR; TCRdb stores just in-frame clones and leaves some out. This sample carries some 150,000 clones, about four fifths of them seen once, and the ten largest clones take roughly 5.5%. There are 14 residues in the CDR3. Germline CDR1 SGHAT, CDR2 FQNNGV. V was clipped by 2 bases and J by 1 base, with 6 bases between them. A few counts support this clone. The TCR comes from a woman aged 45 to 65 who had been exposed to COVID-19. Sequencing used PBMCs or T cells enriched from blood (not recorded which). The V gene is TRBV11-2, the J gene TRBJ1-5; possible D gene TRBD1, 5 bases. The CDR3 nucleotides are TGTGCCAGCAGCTTATGGGGCAGCAATCAGCCCCAGCATTTT. This codes for CASSLWGSNQPQHF.